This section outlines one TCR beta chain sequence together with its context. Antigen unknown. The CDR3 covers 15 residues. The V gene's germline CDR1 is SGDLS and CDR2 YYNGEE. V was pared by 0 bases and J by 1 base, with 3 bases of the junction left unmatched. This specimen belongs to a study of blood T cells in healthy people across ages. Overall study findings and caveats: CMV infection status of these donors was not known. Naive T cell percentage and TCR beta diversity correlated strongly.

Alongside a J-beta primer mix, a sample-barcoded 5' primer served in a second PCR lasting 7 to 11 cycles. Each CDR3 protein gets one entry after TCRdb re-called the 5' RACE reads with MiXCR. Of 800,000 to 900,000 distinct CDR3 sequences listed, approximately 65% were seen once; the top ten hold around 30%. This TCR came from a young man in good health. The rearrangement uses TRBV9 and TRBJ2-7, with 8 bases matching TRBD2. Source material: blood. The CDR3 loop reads CASSVATSGSYEQYF. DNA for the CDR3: TGTGCCAGCAGCGTAGCCACTAGCGGTTCCTACGAGCAGTACTTC.